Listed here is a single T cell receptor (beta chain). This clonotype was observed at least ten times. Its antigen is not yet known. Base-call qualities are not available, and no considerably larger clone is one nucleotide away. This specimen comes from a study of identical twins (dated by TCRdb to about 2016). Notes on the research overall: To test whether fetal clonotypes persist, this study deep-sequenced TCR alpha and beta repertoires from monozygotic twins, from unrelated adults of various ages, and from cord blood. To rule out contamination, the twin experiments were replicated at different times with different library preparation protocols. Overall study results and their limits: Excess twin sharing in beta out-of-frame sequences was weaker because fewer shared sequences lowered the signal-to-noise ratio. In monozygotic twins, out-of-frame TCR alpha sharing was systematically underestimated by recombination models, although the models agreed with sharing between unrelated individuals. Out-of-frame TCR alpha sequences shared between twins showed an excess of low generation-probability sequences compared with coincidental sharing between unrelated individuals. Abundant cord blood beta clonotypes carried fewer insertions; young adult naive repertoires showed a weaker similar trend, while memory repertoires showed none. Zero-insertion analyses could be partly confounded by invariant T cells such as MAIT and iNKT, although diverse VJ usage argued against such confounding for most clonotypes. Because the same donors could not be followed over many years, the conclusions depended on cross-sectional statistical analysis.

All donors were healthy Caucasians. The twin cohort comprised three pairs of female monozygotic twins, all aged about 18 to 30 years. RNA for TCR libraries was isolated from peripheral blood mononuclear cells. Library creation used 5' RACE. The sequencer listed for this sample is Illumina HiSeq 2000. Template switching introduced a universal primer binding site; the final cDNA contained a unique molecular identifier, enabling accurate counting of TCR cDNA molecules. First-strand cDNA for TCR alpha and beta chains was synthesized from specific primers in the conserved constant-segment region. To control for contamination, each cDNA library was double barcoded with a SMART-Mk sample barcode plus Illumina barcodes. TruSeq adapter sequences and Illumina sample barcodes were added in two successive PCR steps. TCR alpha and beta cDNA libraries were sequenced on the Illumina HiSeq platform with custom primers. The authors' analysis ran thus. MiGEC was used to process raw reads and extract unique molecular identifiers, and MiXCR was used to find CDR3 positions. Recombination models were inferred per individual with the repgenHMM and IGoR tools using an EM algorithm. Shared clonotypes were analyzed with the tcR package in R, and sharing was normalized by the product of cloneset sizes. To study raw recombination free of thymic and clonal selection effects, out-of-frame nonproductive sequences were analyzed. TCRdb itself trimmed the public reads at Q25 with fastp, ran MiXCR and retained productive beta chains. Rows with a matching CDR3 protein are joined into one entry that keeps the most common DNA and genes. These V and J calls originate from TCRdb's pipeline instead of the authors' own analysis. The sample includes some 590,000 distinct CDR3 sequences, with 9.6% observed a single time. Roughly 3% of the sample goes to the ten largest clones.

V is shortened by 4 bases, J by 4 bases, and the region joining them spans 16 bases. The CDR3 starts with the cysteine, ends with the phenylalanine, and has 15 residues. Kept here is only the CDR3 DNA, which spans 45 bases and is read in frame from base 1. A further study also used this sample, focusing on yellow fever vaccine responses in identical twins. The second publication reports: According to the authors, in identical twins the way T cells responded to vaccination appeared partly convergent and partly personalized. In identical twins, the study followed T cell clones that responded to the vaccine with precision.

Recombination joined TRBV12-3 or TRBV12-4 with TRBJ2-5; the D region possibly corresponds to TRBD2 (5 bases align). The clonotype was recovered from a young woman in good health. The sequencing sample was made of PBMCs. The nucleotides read TGTGCCAGCAGTTCCCGGAGGAGTTCCGGAGAGACCCAGTACTTC. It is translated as CASSSRRSSGETQYF.